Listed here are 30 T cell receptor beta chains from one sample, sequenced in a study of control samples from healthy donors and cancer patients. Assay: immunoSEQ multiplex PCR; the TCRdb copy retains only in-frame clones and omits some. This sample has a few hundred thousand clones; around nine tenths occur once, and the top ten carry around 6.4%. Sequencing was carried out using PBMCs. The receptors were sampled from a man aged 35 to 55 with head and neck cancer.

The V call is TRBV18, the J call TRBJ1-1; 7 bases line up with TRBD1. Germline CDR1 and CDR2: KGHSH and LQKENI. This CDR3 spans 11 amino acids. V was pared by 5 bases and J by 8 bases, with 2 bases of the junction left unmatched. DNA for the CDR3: TGTGCCAGCTCAGAGACAGGGGAAGCTTTCTTT. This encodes CASSETGEAFF.

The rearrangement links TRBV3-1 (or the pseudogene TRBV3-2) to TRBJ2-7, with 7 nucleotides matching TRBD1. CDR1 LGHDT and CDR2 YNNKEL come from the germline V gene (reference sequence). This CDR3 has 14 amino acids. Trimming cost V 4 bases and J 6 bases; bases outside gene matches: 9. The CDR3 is CASSPIGQAGEQYF. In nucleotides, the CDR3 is TGTGCCAGCAGCCCGATCGGACAGGCAGGCGAGCAGTACTTC.

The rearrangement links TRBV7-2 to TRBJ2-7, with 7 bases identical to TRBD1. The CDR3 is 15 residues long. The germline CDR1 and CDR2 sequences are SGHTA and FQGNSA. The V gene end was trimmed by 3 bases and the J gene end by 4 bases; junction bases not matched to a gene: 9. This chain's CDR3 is CASSFATGPGYEQYF. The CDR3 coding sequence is TGTGCCAGCAGCTTCGCGACAGGGCCGGGGTACGAGCAGTACTTC.

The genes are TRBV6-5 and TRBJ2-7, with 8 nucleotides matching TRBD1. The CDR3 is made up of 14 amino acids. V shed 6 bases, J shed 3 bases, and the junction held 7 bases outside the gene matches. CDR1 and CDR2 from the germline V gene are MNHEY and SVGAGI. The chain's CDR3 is CASRPTGANYEQYF. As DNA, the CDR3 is TGTGCCAGCAGACCGACAGGGGCCAACTACGAGCAGTACTTC.

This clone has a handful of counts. The CDR3 region is CASSWGNSDTEAFF. For the CDR3, the DNA is TGTGCCAGCAGTTGGGGCAATTCGGACACTGAAGCTTTCTTT. The chain is built from TRBV27 and TRBJ1-1, with D maybe TRBD1 (5 bases). Trimming took 4 bases from V and 3 from J, leaving 12 bases between them. The CDR3 consists of 14 residues. Germline-derived CDR1 and CDR2 are MNHEY and SMNVEV (reference sequence).

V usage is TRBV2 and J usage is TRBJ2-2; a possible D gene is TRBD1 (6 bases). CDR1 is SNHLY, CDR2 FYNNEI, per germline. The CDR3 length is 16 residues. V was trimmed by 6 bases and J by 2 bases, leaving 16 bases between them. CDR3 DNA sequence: TGTGCCAGCAGGACCCCCGGACAGCAAAACACCGGGGAGCTGTTTTTT. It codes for CASRTPGQQNTGELFF.

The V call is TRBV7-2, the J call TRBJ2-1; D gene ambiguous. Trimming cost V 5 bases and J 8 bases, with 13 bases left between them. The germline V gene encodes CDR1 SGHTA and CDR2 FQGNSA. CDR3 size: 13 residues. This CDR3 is CASSASSLDEQFF. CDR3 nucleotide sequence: TGTGCCAGCAGCGCATCTAGTCTCGATGAGCAGTTCTTC. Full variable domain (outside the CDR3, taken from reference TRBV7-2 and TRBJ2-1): GAGVSQSPSNKVTEKGKDVELRCDPISGHTALYWYRQSLGQGLEFLIYFQGNSAPDKSGLPSDRFSAERTGGSVSTLTIQRTQQEDSAVYLCASSASSLDEQFFGPGTRLTVL.

CDR3 protein: CASSEPPGAVNTEAFF. The CDR3 DNA is TGTGCCAGCAGCGAACCACCCGGGGCAGTGAACACTGAAGCTTTCTTT. This sequence joins TRBV9 and TRBJ1-1, with D possibly matching TRBD1 (5 bases). Trimming stripped 3 bases from V and 0 bases from J, with 15 bases between. The CDR3 extends over 16 amino acids. Germline CDR1 SGDLS, CDR2 YYNGEE.

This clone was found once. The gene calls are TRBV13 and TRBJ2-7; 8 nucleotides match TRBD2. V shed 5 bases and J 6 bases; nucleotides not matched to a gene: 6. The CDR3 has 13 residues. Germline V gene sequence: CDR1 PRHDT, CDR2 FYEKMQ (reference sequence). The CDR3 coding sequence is TGTGCCAGCAGCCACCCGGGGGGGGCCGAGCAGTACTTC. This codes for CASSHPGGAEQYF.

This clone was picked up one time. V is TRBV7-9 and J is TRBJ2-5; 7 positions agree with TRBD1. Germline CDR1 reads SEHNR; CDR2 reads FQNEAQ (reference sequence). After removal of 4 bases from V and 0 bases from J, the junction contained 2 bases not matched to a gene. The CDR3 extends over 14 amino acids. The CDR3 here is CASSWTGYQETQYF. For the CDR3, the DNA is TGTGCCAGCAGCTGGACAGGTTACCAAGAGACCCAGTACTTC.

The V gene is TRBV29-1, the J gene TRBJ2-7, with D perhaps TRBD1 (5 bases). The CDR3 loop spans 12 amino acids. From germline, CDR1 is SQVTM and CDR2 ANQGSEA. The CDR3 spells CSVRQPPYEQYF. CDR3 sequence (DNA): TGCAGTGTAAGACAGCCACCCTACGAGCAGTACTTC.

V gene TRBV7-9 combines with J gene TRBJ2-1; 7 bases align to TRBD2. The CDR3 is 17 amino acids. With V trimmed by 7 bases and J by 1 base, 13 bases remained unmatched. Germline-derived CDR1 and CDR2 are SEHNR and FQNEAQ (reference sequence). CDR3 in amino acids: CASTPRGGRGSYNEQFF. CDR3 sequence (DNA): TGTGCCAGCACCCCTAGGGGCGGGAGAGGGTCCTACAATGAGCAGTTCTTC.

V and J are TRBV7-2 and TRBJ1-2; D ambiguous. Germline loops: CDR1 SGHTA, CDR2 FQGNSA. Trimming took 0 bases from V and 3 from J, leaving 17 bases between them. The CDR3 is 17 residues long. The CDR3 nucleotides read TGTGCCAGCAGCTTAGCGCAATATCGATGGGGTCACTATGGCTACACCTTC. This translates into CASSLAQYRWGHYGYTF.

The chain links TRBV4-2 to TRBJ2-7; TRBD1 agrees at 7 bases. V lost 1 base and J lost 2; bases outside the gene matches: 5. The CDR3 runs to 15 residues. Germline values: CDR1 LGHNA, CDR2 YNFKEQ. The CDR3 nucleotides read TGTGCCAGCAGCCAAGGCTTCACAGGGGCCTACGAGCAGTACTTC. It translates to CASSQGFTGAYEQYF.

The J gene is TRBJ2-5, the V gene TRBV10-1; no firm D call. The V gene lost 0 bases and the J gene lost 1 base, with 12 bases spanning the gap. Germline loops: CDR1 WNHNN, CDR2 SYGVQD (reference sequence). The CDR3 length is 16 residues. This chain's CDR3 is CASSESSTEPQETQYF. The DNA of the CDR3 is TGCGCCAGCAGTGAGTCGAGCACCGAGCCCCAAGAGACCCAGTACTTC.

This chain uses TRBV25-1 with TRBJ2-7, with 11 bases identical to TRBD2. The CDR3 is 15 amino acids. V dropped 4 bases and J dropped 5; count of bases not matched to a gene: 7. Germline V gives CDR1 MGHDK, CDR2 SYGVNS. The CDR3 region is CASSAGTSGLNEQYF. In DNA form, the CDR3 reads TGTGCCAGCAGTGCCGGGACTAGCGGCTTGAACGAGCAGTACTTC.

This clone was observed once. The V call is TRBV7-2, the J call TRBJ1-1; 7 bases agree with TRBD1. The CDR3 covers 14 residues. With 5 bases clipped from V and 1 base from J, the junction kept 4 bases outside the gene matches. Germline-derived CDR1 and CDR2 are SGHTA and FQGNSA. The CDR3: CASSPGTANTEAFF. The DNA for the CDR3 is TGTGCCAGCAGCCCGGGGACAGCGAACACTGAAGCTTTCTTT.

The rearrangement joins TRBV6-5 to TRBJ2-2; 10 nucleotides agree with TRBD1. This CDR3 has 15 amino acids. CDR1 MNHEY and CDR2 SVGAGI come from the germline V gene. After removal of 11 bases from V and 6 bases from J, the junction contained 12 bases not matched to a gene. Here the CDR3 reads CAGNTGTGDSGELFF. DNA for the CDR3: TGTGCCGGCAATACCGGGACAGGGGATTCCGGGGAGCTGTTTTTT.

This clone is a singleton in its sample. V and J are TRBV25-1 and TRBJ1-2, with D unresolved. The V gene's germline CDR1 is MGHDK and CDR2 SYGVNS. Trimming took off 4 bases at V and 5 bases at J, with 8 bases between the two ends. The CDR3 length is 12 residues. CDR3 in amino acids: CASSGWEYGYTF. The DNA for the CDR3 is TGTGCCAGCAGTGGTTGGGAGTATGGCTACACCTTC.

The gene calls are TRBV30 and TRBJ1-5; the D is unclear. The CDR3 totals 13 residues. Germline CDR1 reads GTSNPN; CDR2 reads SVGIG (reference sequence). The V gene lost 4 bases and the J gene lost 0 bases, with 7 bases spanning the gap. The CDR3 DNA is TGTGCCTGGACCGGGAATAGCAATCAGCCCCAGCATTTT. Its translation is CAWTGNSNQPQHF.

CDR3 nucleotides: TGCGCCAGCAGCACCCTTGGAAGACAGGGCGGTCAGCCCCAGCATTTT. This gives the protein CASSTLGRQGGQPQHF. V usage is TRBV4-3 and J usage is TRBJ1-5; 7 positions match TRBD1. V shed 5 bases, J shed 6 bases, and the junction held 13 bases outside the gene matches. The CDR3 length is 16 residues. Germline values: CDR1 LGHNA, CDR2 YSLEER.

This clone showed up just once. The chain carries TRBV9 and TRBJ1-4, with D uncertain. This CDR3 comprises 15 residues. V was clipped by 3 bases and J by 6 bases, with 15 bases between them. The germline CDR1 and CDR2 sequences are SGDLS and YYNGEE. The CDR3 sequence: CASSGRGSSHEKLFF. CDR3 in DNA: TGTGCCAGCAGCGGACGGGGTAGCAGTCATGAAAAACTGTTTTTT.

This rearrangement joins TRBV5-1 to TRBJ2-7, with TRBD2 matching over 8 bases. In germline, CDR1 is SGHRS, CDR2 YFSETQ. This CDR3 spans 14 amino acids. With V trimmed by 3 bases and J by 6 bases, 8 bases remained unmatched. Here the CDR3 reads CASSYNGGASEQYF. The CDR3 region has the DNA TGCGCCAGCAGCTACAACGGGGGGGCCAGCGAGCAGTACTTC.

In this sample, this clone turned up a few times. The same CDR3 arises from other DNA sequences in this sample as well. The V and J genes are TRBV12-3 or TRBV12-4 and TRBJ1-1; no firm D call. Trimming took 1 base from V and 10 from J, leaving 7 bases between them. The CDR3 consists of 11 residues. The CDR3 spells CASSLGQGAFF. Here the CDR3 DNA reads TGTGCCAGCAGTTTAGGGCAAGGAGCTTTCTTT.

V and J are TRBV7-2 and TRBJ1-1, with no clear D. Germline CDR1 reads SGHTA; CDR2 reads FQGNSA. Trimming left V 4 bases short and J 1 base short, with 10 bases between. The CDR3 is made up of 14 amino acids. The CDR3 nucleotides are TGTGCCAGCAGCTCCCAGGCAGCGAACACTGAAGCTTTCTTT. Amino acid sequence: CASSSQAANTEAFF.

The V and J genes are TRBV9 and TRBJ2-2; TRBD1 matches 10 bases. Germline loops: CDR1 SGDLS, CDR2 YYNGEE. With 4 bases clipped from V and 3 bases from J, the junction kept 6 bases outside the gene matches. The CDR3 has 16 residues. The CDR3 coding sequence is TGTGCCAGCAGCCAACGACAGGGGGCCTACACCGGGGAGCTGTTTTTT. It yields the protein CASSQRQGAYTGELFF. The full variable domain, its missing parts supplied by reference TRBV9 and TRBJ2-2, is DSGVTQTPKHLITATGQRVTLRCSPRSGDLSVYWYQQSLDQGLQFLIQYYNGEERAKGNILERFSAQQFPDLHSELNLSSLELGDSALYFCASSQRQGAYTGELFFGEGSRLTVL.

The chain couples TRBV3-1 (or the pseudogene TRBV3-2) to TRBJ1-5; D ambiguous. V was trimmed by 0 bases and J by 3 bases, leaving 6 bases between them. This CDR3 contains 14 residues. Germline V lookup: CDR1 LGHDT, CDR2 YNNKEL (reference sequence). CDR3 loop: CASSQDSNNQPQHF. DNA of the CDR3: TGTGCCAGCAGCCAAGACAGTAACAATCAGCCCCAGCATTTT.

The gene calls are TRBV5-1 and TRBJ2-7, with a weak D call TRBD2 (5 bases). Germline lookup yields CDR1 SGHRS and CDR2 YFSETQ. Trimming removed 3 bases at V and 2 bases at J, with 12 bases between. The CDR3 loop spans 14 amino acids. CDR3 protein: CASSSFSGTYEQYF. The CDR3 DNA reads TGCGCCAGCAGCTCTTTCTCGGGGACCTACGAGCAGTACTTC.

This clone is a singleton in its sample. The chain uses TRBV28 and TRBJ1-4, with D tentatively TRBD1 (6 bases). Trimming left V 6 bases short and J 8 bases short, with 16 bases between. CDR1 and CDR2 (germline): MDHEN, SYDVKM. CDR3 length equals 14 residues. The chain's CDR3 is CASRSAGAAEKLFF. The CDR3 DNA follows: TGTGCCAGCAGATCAGCAGGGGCCGCCGAAAAACTGTTTTTT.

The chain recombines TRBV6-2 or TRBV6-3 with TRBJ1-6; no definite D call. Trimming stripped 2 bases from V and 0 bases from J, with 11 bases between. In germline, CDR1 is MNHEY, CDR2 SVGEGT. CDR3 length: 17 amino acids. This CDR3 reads CASSYTGTRSYNSPLHF. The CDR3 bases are TGTGCCAGCAGTTACACCGGCACCCGCTCCTATAATTCACCCCTCCACTTT.